This T cell receptor (beta chain) emerged from a study of shared clonotypes between healthy human individuals. Sequencing was performed with immunoSEQ multiplex PCR; in TCRdb, only in-frame clones are kept and a portion is missing. The sample contains around 690,000 clones, less than 95% of which appear only once. Study conclusions and caveats: Sharing across a few donors was seen in 5% to 5.5% of naive CD4 clonotypes.

Germline CDR1 and CDR2: LGHNA and YSLEER. V lost 3 bases, J lost 4 bases, and 16 bases lay in between. The CDR3 runs 16 residues. Only a few counts were recorded for this clone. The antigen is undetermined. The chain has TRBV4-3 and TRBJ1-3, with a possible D match to TRBD1 (5 bases). The source is a man aged 18 to 35 in good health. Some clones in this sample may be carry-over from other donors' samples. Sequences were obtained from memory CD8+ T cells from PBMCs. As for subset: CD45RO+ cells pooled with CCR7-negative TemRA cells. CDR3 region: CASSHQWGGNGNTIYF. DNA for the CDR3: TGCGCCAGCAGCCATCAATGGGGGGGGAACGGAAACACCATATATTTT.